Following are 30 T cell receptor beta chains from one sample sequenced in a study of OX40 agonist ivuxolimab in advanced cancers. Only in-frame clones appear in the TCRdb table, and some are missing; sequencing was by immunoSEQ multiplex PCR. This sample has roughly 90,000 clones, with around 90% found just once. The input for sequencing was CD4+ or CD8+ T cells sorted from blood, taken in a trial of the OX40 agonist ivuxolimab. Source of these receptors: an adult with an advanced solid tumor such as melanoma, head and neck, liver or kidney cancer.

The chain uses TRBV6-6 and TRBJ1-3; no reliable D call. This CDR3 comprises 15 residues. Trimming removed 4 bases from V and 1 base from J, with 11 bases in between. CDR1 is MNHNY and CDR2 is SVGAGI in the germline V gene (reference sequence). The CDR3 DNA sequence: TGTGCCAGCAGTTCGGTGCAGTTTTCTGGAAACACCATATATTTT. Its translation is CASSSVQFSGNTIYF.

J is TRBJ2-3 and V is TRBV19; 9 positions match TRBD1. Trimming removed 4 bases from V and 3 bases from J; junction bases left unmatched: 11. Looked up from germline, CDR1 is LNHDA and CDR2 is SQIVND (reference sequence). The CDR3 has 17 amino acids. The CDR3 nucleotides are TGTGCCAGTAGTAACCCGGGACAGGGAATCGAGACAGATACGCAGTATTTT. It yields the protein CASSNPGQGIETDTQYF.

The V call is TRBV7-2, the J call TRBJ2-5; 10 bases agree with TRBD2. CDR3 size: 14 residues. CDR1 SGHTA and CDR2 FQGNSA come from the germline V gene. V lost 5 bases, J lost 5 bases, and 5 bases stayed unmatched. This CDR3 reads CASSQRGGLETQYF. In nucleotides, the CDR3 is TGTGCCAGCAGCCAGCGGGGGGGCCTTGAGACCCAGTACTTC.

This chain connects TRBV7-3 to TRBJ1-2; perhaps TRBD1 as D (6 bases). V was shortened by 5 bases and J by 4 bases, with 14 bases between the two germline ends. The CDR3 spans 14 residues. The germline CDR1 and CDR2 sequences are SGHTA and FQGTGA. This chain's CDR3 is CASSPNGQIYGYTF. The CDR3, as DNA: TGTGCCAGCAGCCCGAACGGACAGATCTATGGCTACACCTTC.

The chain links TRBV10-2 to TRBJ1-5; perhaps TRBD1 as D (5 bases). Deletions cut 3 bases from V and 6 bases from J, with 15 bases between. Germline-derived CDR1 and CDR2 are WSHSY and SAAADI. The CDR3 is made up of 15 amino acids. CDR3 region: CASSDMGGAVQPQHF. CDR3 nucleotide sequence: TGCGCCAGCAGTGATATGGGAGGGGCGGTTCAGCCCCAGCATTTT.

The V gene is TRBV6-1, the J gene TRBJ1-1; possibly TRBD1 for D (6 bases). CDR3 size: 13 residues. The ends were cut back, 6 bases at V and 1 base at J, with 9 bases in the middle. Germline loops: CDR1 MNHNS, CDR2 SASEGT. This CDR3 reads CASRNRENTEAFF. The CDR3 nucleotides are TGTGCCAGCAGAAACAGGGAGAACACTGAAGCTTTCTTT.

The chain combines TRBV7-8 with TRBJ1-1; D uncertain. From germline, CDR1 is SGHVS and CDR2 FQNEAQ. The CDR3 is made up of 16 amino acids. V was shortened by 1 base and J by 0 bases, with 12 bases between the two germline ends. The CDR3 DNA sequence: TGTGCCAGCAGCTTAGGTCCCGGACGGATGAACACTGAAGCTTTCTTT. Translated: CASSLGPGRMNTEAFF. Filled out from reference TRBV7-8 and TRBJ1-1, the complete variable domain reads GAGVSQSPRYKVAKRGQDVALRCDPISGHVSLFWYQQALGQGPEFLTYFQNEAQLDKSGLPSDRFFAERPEGSVSTLKIQRTQQEDSAVYLCASSLGPGRMNTEAFFGQGTRLTVV.

The CDR3 nucleotides read TGTGCCAGCAGCCGCCCACCCCTCCACTTT. It codes for CASSRPPLHF. The chain joins TRBV6-1 to TRBJ1-6; the D is unclear. Germline loops: CDR1 MNHNS, CDR2 SASEGT. CDR3 size: 10 residues. Deletions cut 6 bases from V and 11 bases from J, with 5 bases between.

The V and J genes are TRBV6-1 and TRBJ2-7; D may correspond to TRBD1 or TRBD2 (5 bases each). Trimming took 3 bases from V and 3 from J, leaving 12 bases between them. CDR1 is MNHNS and CDR2 is SASEGT in the germline V gene. The CDR3 totals 14 residues. In DNA, the CDR3 is TGTGCCAGCAGTGATAGCCTGGGACGCTACGAGCAGTACTTC. This sequence encodes CASSDSLGRYEQYF.

The V and J genes are TRBV7-3 and TRBJ1-1; D is unresolved. The CDR3 totals 14 residues. Germline-derived CDR1 and CDR2 are SGHTA and FQGTGA. The V end was cut by 2 bases, the J end by 1 base, with 8 bases between. In DNA form, the CDR3 reads TGTGCCAGCAGCTTAGCCAGTTCGAACACTGAAGCTTTCTTT. This sequence encodes CASSLASSNTEAFF.

The rearrangement uses TRBV7-2 and TRBJ2-1; a weak D match, TRBD2 (6 bases). Germline CDR1 is SGHTA and CDR2 is FQGNSA. CDR3 length equals 14 residues. Trimming took 3 bases from V and 0 from J, leaving 6 bases between them. DNA of the CDR3: TGTGCCAGCAGCTTCGGGGGCTCCTACAATGAGCAGTTCTTC. It codes for CASSFGGSYNEQFF.

The V gene is TRBV29-1, the J gene TRBJ2-1; 7 bases agree with TRBD2. Germline V gene sequence: CDR1 SQVTM, CDR2 ANQGSEA. This CDR3 comprises 12 residues. V lost 8 bases, J lost 7 bases, and 8 bases stayed unmatched. The CDR3 nucleotides read TGCAGCCTAAGGGAGGGGAGAAATGAGCAGTTCTTC. Its translation: CSLREGRNEQFF.

This clone occurred once. The gene calls are TRBV28 and TRBJ1-2; unclear D gene. The CDR3 is 14 residues long. Germline V gives CDR1 MDHEN, CDR2 SYDVKM. V was shortened by 2 bases and J by 4 bases, with 11 bases between the two germline ends. CDR3 residues: CASSLKVQVYGYTF. In nucleotides, the CDR3 is TGTGCCAGCAGTTTAAAGGTCCAGGTCTATGGCTACACCTTC.

The chain employs TRBV7-8 and TRBJ1-5, with D uncertain. Germline loops: CDR1 SGHVS, CDR2 FQNEAQ. This CDR3 spans 14 amino acids. V was trimmed by 6 bases and J by 3 bases, leaving 12 bases between them. The CDR3 loop is CASSLDPTNQPQHF. For the CDR3, the DNA is TGTGCCAGCAGTCTAGACCCTACCAATCAGCCCCAGCATTTT.

The rearrangement links TRBV30 to TRBJ2-3; a possible D gene is TRBD2 (5 bases). Germline values: CDR1 GTSNPN, CDR2 SVGIG (reference sequence). V lost 1 base to trimming and J lost 1 base, with 9 bases between them. This CDR3 region has 14 residues. The CDR3 DNA sequence: TGTGCCTGGAGTGAAGCGGCACGCACAGATACGCAGTATTTT. Translated: CAWSEAARTDTQYF.

This clone is a singleton in its sample. J is TRBJ2-1 and V is TRBV9; TRBD2 matches at 7 bases. With 4 bases clipped from V and 6 bases from J, the junction kept 16 bases outside the gene matches. CDR3 length: 17 amino acids. Germline values: CDR1 SGDLS, CDR2 YYNGEE. The CDR3 DNA reads TGTGCCAGCAGCCCCCCTTATGGCGGGGGTCCCAGCAATGAGCAGTTCTTC. Translating gives CASSPPYGGGPSNEQFF.

This sequence joins TRBV11-2 and TRBJ2-1; D ambiguous. V shed 1 base and J shed 9 bases, with 10 bases lying between them. Per the germline V gene, CDR1 is SGHAT and CDR2 is FQNNGV. The CDR3 covers 13 residues. The CDR3 DNA follows: TGTGCCAGCAGCTTAGGTCGGTTGGGTGAGCAGTTCTTC. Protein product: CASSLGRLGEQFF.

The chain is built from TRBV4-1 and TRBJ1-1, with D possibly TRBD1 on 6 matching bases. CDR3 size: 13 residues. Germline CDR1 is MGHRA and CDR2 is YSYEKL. V lost 5 bases and J 9 bases, leaving 16 bases between the germline ends. The CDR3 DNA reads as TGCGCCAGCAGCAACCGGGACACAAAGCAAGCTTTCTTT. This translates into CASSNRDTKQAFF.

This clone was observed a few times. The chain couples TRBV19 to TRBJ2-2, with unresolved D. Germline V CDR1 and CDR2: LNHDA, SQIVND (reference sequence). The V and J ends lost 3 bases and 7 bases respectively, with 9 bases between them. This CDR3 has 13 residues. The CDR3 DNA is TGTGCCAGTAGTATTCAGCCTGGCGGGGAGCTGTTTTTT. This encodes CASSIQPGGELFF.

The rearrangement joins TRBV6-1 to TRBJ2-7; D possibly corresponds to TRBD2 (5 bases). Germline V gene lookup returns CDR1 MNHNS and CDR2 SASEGT. The CDR3 covers 14 residues. Trimming removed 6 bases at V and 4 bases at J, with 16 bases between. CDR3 in DNA: TGTGCCAGCAGCCAGATGAGAGGGAAGTACGAGCAGTACTTC. Its protein is CASSQMRGKYEQYF.

This chain links TRBV6-7 with TRBJ2-7; D gene unclear. TRBV6-7 carries the ORF label, with uncertain function. Trimming stripped 4 bases from V and 2 bases from J, with 15 bases between. The CDR3 spans 15 residues. The CDR3 DNA is TGTGCCAGCAGTTGCAGTCTATTCTTTACCTACGAGCAGTACTTC. Translated, it gives CASSCSLFFTYEQYF.

The V call is TRBV19, the J call TRBJ1-2; D gene unclear. Trimming cost V 5 bases and J 6 bases, with 13 bases left between them. Germline-derived CDR1 and CDR2 are LNHDA and SQIVND (reference sequence). There are 13 residues in the CDR3. The CDR3 region has the DNA TGTGCCAGTAGTCCGGGGTATCGGCATGGCTACACCTTC. It specifies CASSPGYRHGYTF.

The gene calls are TRBV7-2 and TRBJ1-1; D is possibly TRBD1 (6 bases). CDR3 length: 14 amino acids. Between the trimmed V and J ends, which lost 4 bases and 1 base, there was a span of 10 bases. The germline gives CDR1 SGHTA, CDR2 FQGNSA. The CDR3 bases are TGTGCCAGCAGCTCCCGAGGGGGGAACACTGAAGCTTTCTTT. This translates into CASSSRGGNTEAFF.

The V gene is TRBV19, the J gene TRBJ2-3, with D hard to call. Germline CDR1 reads LNHDA; CDR2 reads SQIVND (reference sequence). The CDR3 runs 13 residues. V was cut by 5 bases and J by 1 base, with 7 bases left in between. The CDR3 loop reads CASSFTGTDTQYF. In nucleotides, the CDR3 is TGTGCCAGTAGTTTTACAGGCACAGATACGCAGTATTTT.

The chain employs TRBV28 and TRBJ1-6; the D is unclear. The CDR3 is 16 amino acids. Germline lookup yields CDR1 MDHEN and CDR2 SYDVKM. V lost 6 bases, J lost 0 bases, and 12 bases lay in between. The CDR3 nucleotides are TGTGCCAGCAGACCTTCGGGGAGCTCCTATAATTCACCCCTCCACTTT. Its protein is CASRPSGSSYNSPLHF.

The V gene is TRBV28, the J gene TRBJ1-2; TRBD1 might be the D (5 bases). The CDR3 length is 15 residues. V was clipped by 7 bases and J by 6 bases, with 21 bases between them. CDR1 MDHEN and CDR2 SYDVKM come from the germline V gene. CDR3 loop: CASKGLEGNPDGYTF. For the CDR3, the DNA is TGTGCCAGCAAGGGGCTAGAGGGGAATCCAGATGGCTACACCTTC.

The genes are TRBV5-6 and TRBJ2-4, with 7 bases identical to TRBD2. CDR1 is SGHDT, CDR2 YYEEEE, per germline. The CDR3 sequence is 15 residues long. V lost 4 bases, J lost 10 bases, and 14 bases stayed unmatched. CDR3 protein: CASSLRDGARGIQYF. The DNA of the CDR3 is TGTGCCAGCAGCCTACGGGACGGCGCGCGGGGGATTCAGTACTTC.

This chain joins TRBV7-6 and TRBJ2-1; D uncertain. Looked up from germline, CDR1 is SGHVS and CDR2 is FNYEAQ. V dropped 4 bases and J dropped 12 bases, with 13 bases sitting between them. This CDR3 has 12 residues. This chain's CDR3 is CASSSPLLGQFF. The CDR3, as DNA: TGTGCCAGCAGCTCCCCCCTGCTAGGGCAGTTCTTC.

The chain couples TRBV28 to TRBJ1-2; 12 nucleotides match TRBD1. The CDR3 contains 14 residues. The V and J ends lost 6 bases and 3 bases, in that order; junction bases with no gene match: 2. The germline gives CDR1 MDHEN, CDR2 SYDVKM. The CDR3: CASRGTGGDYGYTF. In nucleotides, the CDR3 is TGTGCCAGCAGGGGGACAGGGGGCGACTATGGCTACACCTTC.

CDR3 coding DNA: TGTGCCAGCAGCTTGCCGGGGACATCTAAAGAGACCCAGTACTTC. It yields the protein CASSLPGTSKETQYF. V and J are TRBV7-6 and TRBJ2-5; D possibly corresponds to TRBD1 (6 bases). There are 15 residues in the CDR3. V lost 3 bases to trimming and J lost 3 bases, with 14 bases between them. Germline-derived CDR1 and CDR2 are SGHVS and FNYEAQ.